Below, 20 T cell receptor beta chains from the same sample are listed, as sequenced in a study of read filtering for tumor transcriptome and immune sequencing. The library was built from 400 ng RNA with molecular barcoded adaptors for alpha/delta and beta/gamma chains. TCRdb redid the calling of the reads with MiXCR, one entry per CDR3 protein. This table has 30,000 to 40,000 distinct CDR3 sequences, roughly an eighth appearing once. Sequencing used a population of CD138-negative cells sorted from bone marrow. All receptors derive from a donor over 35 with multiple myeloma.

Of note for this clonotype: A much larger clone sits a single nucleotide away, making a read error possible. The J gene is TRBJ2-3, the V gene TRBV7-3, with 7 bases lining up with TRBD2. The germline CDR1 and CDR2 sequences are SGHTA and FQGTGA. Trimming cost V 2 bases and J 2 bases; bases outside gene matches: 7. CDR3 length equals 16 residues. The CDR3 coding sequence is TGTGCCAGCAGCTTAGGTGCAGCGGGGTTCACAGATACGCAGTATTTT. It yields the protein CASSLGAAGFTDTQYF.

In its sample, this clonotype was seen many times. This chain links TRBV5-4 with TRBJ2-3; unclear D gene. V lost 0 bases, J lost 2 bases, and 10 bases lay in between. The CDR3 is 15 amino acids. The V gene's germline CDR1 is SGHNT and CDR2 YYREEE (reference sequence). CDR3 loop: CASSLALGYTDTQYF. CDR3 coding DNA: TGTGCCAGCAGCTTGGCCTTAGGGTACACAGATACGCAGTATTTT. The variable domain in full, with the rest retrieved from reference TRBV5-4 and TRBJ2-3, is ETGVTQSPTHLIKTRGQQVTLRCSSQSGHNTVSWYQQALGQGPQFIFQYYREEENGRGNFPPRFSGLQFPNYSSELNVNALELDDSALYLCASSLALGYTDTQYFGPGTRLTVL.

In this sample, this clonotype turned up many times. The gene calls are TRBV20-1 and TRBJ1-5, with D possibly TRBD1 on 5 matching bases. This CDR3 contains 13 residues. The germline V gene has CDR1 DFQATT and CDR2 SNEGSKA (reference sequence). Trimming took 3 bases from V and 6 from J, leaving 12 bases between them. The CDR3 nucleotides are TGCAGTGCTAGCGGCGGGGCTGGTCAGCCCCAGCATTTT. As protein: CSASGGAGQPQHF.

This clonotype came up many times. The rearrangement joins TRBV29-1 to TRBJ2-2; D unresolved. The CDR3 spans 12 residues. Germline V gives CDR1 SQVTM, CDR2 ANQGSEA. Trimming cost V 5 bases and J 4 bases, with 8 bases left between them. DNA of the CDR3: TGCAGCGTTCGGACGGGCACCGGGGAGCTGTTTTTT. This encodes CSVRTGTGELFF.

This clonotype occurred many times. The chain combines TRBV7-9 with TRBJ2-1; D remains ambiguous. The CDR3 length is 14 residues. Germline V gene lookup returns CDR1 SEHNR and CDR2 FQNEAQ (reference sequence). The V end lost 3 bases, the J end lost 5 bases, and 11 bases lay between the germline ends. The CDR3 coding sequence is TGTGCCAGCAGCTTCTGGATGGGCGACAATGAGCAGTTCTTC. As protein: CASSFWMGDNEQFF.

This clonotype has at least ten counts. The chain combines TRBV6-5 with TRBJ2-7; 12 bases align to TRBD1. V was pared by 5 bases and J by 3 bases, with 2 bases of the junction left unmatched. CDR3 size: 14 residues. CDR1 is MNHEY, CDR2 SVGAGI, per germline. The CDR3 coding sequence is TGTGCCAGCAGTGGGACAGGGGGCATCTACGAGCAGTACTTC. It codes for CASSGTGGIYEQYF.

A word on this clonotype: A read error likely explains this, since a far larger clone differs by one base. The CDR3 protein is CASSSEGGMDYNEQLF. For the CDR3, the DNA is TGTGCCAGCAGCTCCGAGGGGGGGATGGACTACAATGAGCAGTTGTTC. The chain is built from TRBV7-2 and TRBJ2-1; perhaps TRBD2 as D (7 bases). CDR3 size: 16 residues. CDR1 is SGHTA, CDR2 FQGNSA, per germline.

This clonotype was counted many times. V gene TRBV24-1 combines with J gene TRBJ1-4; D is perhaps TRBD1 (6 bases). From germline, CDR1 is KGHDR and CDR2 SFDVKD. V gave up 4 bases and J gave up 0 bases, with 14 bases separating them. This CDR3 comprises 17 residues. The CDR3 nucleotides read TGTGCCACCAGTGAAGGCCCACGACAGGCAACTAATGAAAAACTGTTTTTT. Amino acids: CATSEGPRQATNEKLFF.

There are many counts of this clonotype. This sequence joins TRBV11-3 and TRBJ2-1; a weak D match, TRBD1 (6 bases). Trimming stripped 3 bases from V and 9 bases from J, with 9 bases between. This CDR3 comprises 12 residues. Per germline, CDR1 SGHNT and CDR2 YENEEA. The CDR3 loop reads CASSFQGREQFF. In DNA, the CDR3 is TGTGCCAGCAGCTTCCAGGGGCGTGAGCAGTTCTTC.

This clonotype is medium-sized (0.01 to 0.1%) by share. The V and J genes are TRBV7-3 and TRBJ2-1, with D uncertain. CDR3 length: 17 residues. Per the germline V gene, CDR1 is SGHTA and CDR2 is FQGTGA. Trimming stripped 3 bases from V and 0 bases from J, with 15 bases between. The CDR3 region is CASSLGMRLSSYNEQFF. As DNA, the CDR3 is TGTGCCAGCAGCTTGGGGATGCGTCTCAGCTCCTACAATGAGCAGTTCTTC. Drawing the rest from reference TRBV7-3 and TRBJ2-1, the complete variable domain is GAGVSQTPSNKVTEKGKYVELRCDPISGHTALYWYRQSLGQGPEFLIYFQGTGAADDSGLPNDRFFAVRPEGSVSTLKIQRTERGDSAVYLCASSLGMRLSSYNEQFFGPGTRLTVL.

As concerns this clonotype: Because the CDR3 is missing its conserved closing phenylalanine or tryptophan, this is likely a read error. The rearrangement joins TRBV7-9 to TRBJ2-1; 9 nucleotides match TRBD1. With V trimmed by 5 bases and J by 2 bases, 7 bases remained unmatched. The CDR3 extends over 16 amino acids. Germline CDR1 is SEHNR and CDR2 is FQNEAQ (reference sequence). CDR3 protein: CASSQGTGSAYNEQFS. The DNA for the CDR3 is TGTGCCAGCAGCCAAGGGACAGGGAGCGCCTACAATGAGCAGTTCTCC.

This clonotype has only one observation. With a much larger clone just one base away, this may be a read error. This chain uses TRBV7-6 with TRBJ1-6, with a tentative D call TRBD1 (5 bases). Germline V gene lookup returns CDR1 SGHVS and CDR2 FNYEAQ. The CDR3 consists of 14 residues. DNA for the CDR3: TGTGCCAGCAGCTTAGGACAGAATAATTCACCCCTCCGCTTT. It codes for CASSLGQNNSPLRF.

This clonotype was detected many times. V and J are TRBV7-9 and TRBJ2-7; 11 nucleotides match TRBD1. Per the germline V gene, CDR1 is SEHNR and CDR2 is FQNEAQ (reference sequence). This CDR3 spans 14 amino acids. J gave up 3 bases and V 5 bases, and 3 bases lay outside the gene matches. The CDR3 loop reads CASSVDRGHYEQYF. The CDR3 region has the DNA TGTGCCAGCAGCGTGGACAGGGGGCACTACGAGCAGTACTTC.

This clonotype has a count of ten or more. The chain couples TRBV5-5 to TRBJ2-3; D uncertain. The CDR3 sequence is 13 residues long. Germline V gene sequence: CDR1 SGHKS, CDR2 YYEKEE (reference sequence). Trimming pared 2 bases from V and 1 base from J, leaving 5 bases between. The CDR3 DNA follows: TGTGCCAGCAGCTTTCCCCGCACAGATACGCAGTATTTT. Its translation is CASSFPRTDTQYF.

The sample holds many counts of this clonotype. The CDR3 here is CASSPPWDFSYNEQFF. In nucleotides, the CDR3 is TGTGCCAGCTCACCACCGTGGGATTTCTCCTACAATGAGCAGTTCTTC. This rearrangement joins TRBV18 to TRBJ2-1; D not certain. Germline CDR1 KGHSH, CDR2 LQKENI. This CDR3 is built from 16 residues. V shed 0 bases and J shed 0 bases, with 9 bases lying between them. The full variable domain, with the rest looked up from reference TRBV18 and TRBJ2-1, is NAGVMQNPRHLVRRRGQEARLRCSPMKGHSHVYWYRQLPEEGLKFMVYLQKENIIDESGMPKERFSAEFPKEGPSILRIQQVVRGDSAAYFCASSPPWDFSYNEQFFGPGTRLTVL.

This clonotype showed up just a few times. The V call is TRBV18, the J call TRBJ2-6; TRBD1 is a possible D gene (6 bases). Trimming shortened V by 4 bases and J by 4 bases, and 11 bases separated the two germline ends. The CDR3 covers 15 residues. Germline CDR1 is KGHSH and CDR2 is LQKENI. The CDR3 here is CASSHREKGANVLTF. The DNA of the CDR3 is TGTGCCAGCTCACACAGGGAAAAGGGGGCCAACGTCCTGACTTTC. Full variable domain (missing parts from reference TRBV18 and TRBJ2-6): NAGVMQNPRHLVRRRGQEARLRCSPMKGHSHVYWYRQLPEEGLKFMVYLQKENIIDESGMPKERFSAEFPKEGPSILRIQQVVRGDSAAYFCASSHREKGANVLTFGAGSRLTVL.

There are many counts of this clonotype. This rearrangement joins TRBV11-2 to TRBJ1-4; D is uncertain. The V and J ends lost 1 base and 8 bases respectively, with 14 bases between them. CDR1 and CDR2 from the germline V gene are SGHAT and FQNNGV. CDR3 length: 15 amino acids. CDR3 bases: TGTGCCAGCAGCTTAGGTTTATCGGTAGAGGAAAAACTGTTTTTT. Protein product: CASSLGLSVEEKLFF.

V and J are TRBV20-1 and TRBJ2-7, with TRBD1 as a possible D gene (5 bases). Germline V CDR1 and CDR2: DFQATT, SNEGSKA (reference sequence). This CDR3 has 14 amino acids. Trimming removed 4 bases at V and 2 bases at J, with 15 bases between. CDR3: CSAIRPPGTYEQYF. In DNA, the CDR3 is TGCAGTGCTATACGTCCACCAGGGACCTACGAGCAGTACTTC.

This clonotype was detected many times. The gene calls are TRBV12-3 or TRBV12-4 and TRBJ1-6; D unclear. This CDR3 comprises 14 residues. V lost 2 bases to trimming and J lost 4 bases, with 6 bases between them. As DNA, the CDR3 is TGTGCCAGCAGTTTATCACAGTATAATTCACCCCTCCACTTT. Translation gives CASSLSQYNSPLHF.

This clonotype was counted ten times or more. This chain links TRBV12-3 or TRBV12-4 with TRBJ2-2; the D is unclear. The germline V and J ends were trimmed by 1 base and 4 bases, with 13 bases remaining between them. The CDR3 runs to 16 residues. This CDR3 reads CASSLDQVGFTGELFF. The CDR3 nucleotides read TGTGCCAGCAGTTTAGACCAGGTGGGGTTCACCGGGGAGCTGTTTTTT.